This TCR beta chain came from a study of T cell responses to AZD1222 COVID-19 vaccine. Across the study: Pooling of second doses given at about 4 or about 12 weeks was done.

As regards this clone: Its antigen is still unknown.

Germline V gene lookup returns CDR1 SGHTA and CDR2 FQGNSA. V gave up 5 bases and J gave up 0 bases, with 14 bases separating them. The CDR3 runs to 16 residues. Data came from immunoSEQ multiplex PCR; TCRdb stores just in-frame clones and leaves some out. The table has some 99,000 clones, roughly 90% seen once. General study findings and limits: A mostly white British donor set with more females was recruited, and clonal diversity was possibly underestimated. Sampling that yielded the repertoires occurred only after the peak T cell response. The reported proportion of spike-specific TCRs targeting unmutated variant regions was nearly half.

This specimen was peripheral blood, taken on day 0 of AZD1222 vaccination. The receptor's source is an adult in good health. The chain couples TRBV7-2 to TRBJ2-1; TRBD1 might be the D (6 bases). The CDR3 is CASSKTGLSSYNEQFF. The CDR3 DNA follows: TGTGCCAGCAGCAAAACAGGGCTTTCCTCCTACAATGAGCAGTTCTTC.